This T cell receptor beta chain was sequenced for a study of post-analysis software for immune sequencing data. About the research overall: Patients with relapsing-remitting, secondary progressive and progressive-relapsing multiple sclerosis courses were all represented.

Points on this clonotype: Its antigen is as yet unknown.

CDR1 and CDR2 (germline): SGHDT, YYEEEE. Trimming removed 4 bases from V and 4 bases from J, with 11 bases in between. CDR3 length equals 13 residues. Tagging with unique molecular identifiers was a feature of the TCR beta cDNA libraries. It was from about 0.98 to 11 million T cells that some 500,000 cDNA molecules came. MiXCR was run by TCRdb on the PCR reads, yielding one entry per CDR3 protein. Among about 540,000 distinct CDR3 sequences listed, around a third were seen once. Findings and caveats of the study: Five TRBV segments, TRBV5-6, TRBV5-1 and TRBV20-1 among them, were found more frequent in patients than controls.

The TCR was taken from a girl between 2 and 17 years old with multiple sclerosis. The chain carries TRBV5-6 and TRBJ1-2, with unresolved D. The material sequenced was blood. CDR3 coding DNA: TGTGCCAGCAGCAATGTTATGACCTATGGCTACACCTTC. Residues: CASSNVMTYGYTF. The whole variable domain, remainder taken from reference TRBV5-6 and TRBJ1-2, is DAGVTQSPTHLIKTRGQQVTLRCSPKSGHDTVSWYQQALGQGPQFIFQYYEEEERQRGNFPDRFSGHQFPNYSSELNVNALLLGDSALYLCASSNVMTYGYTFGSGTRLTVV.